The sequence of this TCR beta chain was determined in a study of early T cells in non-severe SARS-CoV-2 infection. This clonotype was counted ten times or more. Individual cDNA molecules each received unique molecular identifiers attached to them. A single record per CDR3 protein comes from TCRdb applying MiXCR to the 5' RACE reads. Of under 70,000 distinct CDR3 sequences listed, around 5.2% are singletons. This clonotype originated in an adult who was a healthcare worker with PCR-confirmed SARS-CoV-2 infection or an uninfected control (not recorded which). Sequenced input: whole blood.

The CDR3 bases are TGTGCCTGGAGTGTACAAGGGGCAACGGGATTGATGAATCAGCCCCAGCATTTT. Encoded protein: CAWSVQGATGLMNQPQHF. The genes are TRBV30 and TRBJ1-5; D might be TRBD1 (5 bases). This CDR3 has 18 residues. Germline values: CDR1 GTSNPN, CDR2 SVGIG (reference sequence). The V gene lost 0 bases and the J gene lost 4 bases, with 22 bases spanning the gap.